The 7 T cell receptor beta chains presented below share a single source sample, sequenced in a study of cytomegalovirus exposure and HLA in healthy donors. The protocol was immunoSEQ multiplex PCR, while the TCRdb copy is restricted to in-frame clones and leaves out a portion. The sample lists about 150,000 clones, roughly nine tenths occurring once. Material for sequencing was PBMCs. The receptors originated from a man aged 18 to 30 in good health and CMV-seronegative.

The genes are TRBV30 and TRBJ1-2, with a tentative D call TRBD1 (5 bases). Looked up from germline, CDR1 is GTSNPN and CDR2 is SVGIG (reference sequence). This CDR3 contains 14 residues. Trimming took 4 bases from V and 8 from J, leaving 20 bases between them. CDR3 amino acids: CAWIRDRVGGGYTF. The CDR3 region has the DNA TGTGCCTGGATCAGGGATCGCGTTGGAGGGGGCTACACCTTC.

V is TRBV5-6 and J is TRBJ2-1; the match to TRBD2 covers 9 bases. The CDR3 totals 14 residues. Per the germline V gene, CDR1 is SGHDT and CDR2 is YYEEEE. The V and J ends lost 1 base and 4 bases, in that order; junction bases with no gene match: 0. The CDR3 sequence: CASSLLAGYNEQFF. The CDR3 nucleotides read TGTGCCAGCAGCTTGCTAGCGGGGTACAATGAGCAGTTCTTC.

The V gene is TRBV5-6, the J gene TRBJ1-3; D is possibly TRBD1 (6 bases). CDR1 is SGHDT, CDR2 YYEEEE, per germline. Trimming removed 3 bases from V and 0 bases from J, with 10 bases in between. This CDR3 is 15 amino acids long. CDR3 coding DNA: TGTGCCAGCAGCTACGACAGGAACTCTGGAAACACCATATATTTT. Translation gives CASSYDRNSGNTIYF.

The J gene is TRBJ1-2, the V gene TRBV5-1; 10 bases map to TRBD1. Germline-derived CDR1 and CDR2 are SGHRS and YFSETQ. This CDR3 has 14 amino acids. Trimming took 4 bases from V and 2 from J; bases not matched to a gene: 2. The CDR3 spells CASSTTGGNYGYTF. In DNA form, the CDR3 reads TGCGCCAGCAGCACGACAGGGGGCAACTATGGCTACACCTTC.

The rearrangement joins TRBV27 to TRBJ1-6; 8 bases agree with TRBD1. Germline V gives CDR1 MNHEY, CDR2 SMNVEV (reference sequence). This CDR3 is 18 amino acids long. Trimming took 2 bases from V and 7 from J; bases not matched to a gene: 13. CDR3 sequence reads: CASSLRSHRTGQNSPLHF. DNA for the CDR3: TGTGCCAGCAGTTTAAGGTCCCACAGGACAGGGCAAAATTCACCCCTCCACTTT.

The chain is built from TRBV5-1 and TRBJ2-2; 7 nucleotides align to TRBD1. The germline gives CDR1 SGHRS, CDR2 YFSETQ. The ends lost 3 bases at V and 6 bases at J; junction bases unmatched: 5. CDR3 size: 14 residues. The CDR3 protein is CASSWGQGAGELFF. The CDR3 coding sequence is TGCGCCAGCAGCTGGGGCCAGGGGGCCGGGGAGCTGTTTTTT.

This chain joins TRBV14 and TRBJ2-4, with TRBD1 matching over 9 bases. Losses at the gene ends were 4 bases for V and 7 bases for J; bases not matched to a gene: 8. The germline CDR1 and CDR2 sequences are SGHDN and FVKESK. The CDR3 contains 15 residues. The CDR3 DNA is TGTGCCAGCAGCCGAGACGGCACAGGGGGCAACATTCAGTACTTC. The encoded protein is CASSRDGTGGNIQYF.